This TCR beta chain was observed in a study of identifying expanded T cells in peripheral blood. Sequencing was performed with immunoSEQ multiplex PCR; in TCRdb, only in-frame clones are kept and a portion is missing. Here the sample spans fewer than 65,000 clones, over 75% being singletons. Germline CDR1 reads MNHEY; CDR2 reads SMNVEV (reference sequence). Trimming shortened V by 9 bases and J by 7 bases, and 19 bases separated the two germline ends. This CDR3 comprises 14 residues. Note on this clone: The antigen is not known.

Healthy donors had no documented immune events, such as infections, while sampled. Study-wide findings and caveats: Variance in clone template counts between approximately two-week samples significantly increased with total template count across all healthy donors. Over approximately two and four weeks, about 16 and 20 clones changed, versus 1.2 between replicates.

Sequencing was done on a sample of blood. The rearrangement uses TRBV27 and TRBJ2-1; D might be TRBD1 or TRBD2, each matching 6 bases. The TCR comes from a person between 18 and 69 years old in good health. CDR3 amino acids: CASSPWGARNEQFF. The CDR3 nucleotides read TGTGCCAGTTCCCCCTGGGGGGCGCGGAATGAGCAGTTCTTC.